This TCR beta chain was profiled in a study of blood T cell repertoires in COVID-19. Study as a whole: From the United States, Italy and Spain came samples of acute and convalescent COVID-19. The analysed material was cDNA or gDNA that came from T cells, B-cell-depleted T cells, or PBMCs.

As processed by the authors: It was from reference gene primer amplification that nucleated cell counts were estimated. Clones were sequenced by immunoSEQ multiplex PCR, and TCRdb holds only the in-frame ones, with some missing. Clone size and V and J calls were adopted from that table, with D and trimming inferred from the DNA. The sample carries some 56,000 clones, approximately 81% recorded once. This clonotype was sampled from a woman older than 75 with active or convalescent COVID-19. Sample: peripheral blood.

The CDR3 nucleotides are TGTGCCAGCAGCCCCCCCACAGGTTCCTACGAGCAGTACTTC. Translation gives CASSPPTGSYEQYF. J is TRBJ2-7 and V is TRBV3-1 (or the pseudogene TRBV3-2), with D possibly matching TRBD1 (5 bases). The CDR3 covers 14 residues. The germline V gene encodes CDR1 LGHDT and CDR2 YNNKEL (reference sequence). V was pared by 4 bases and J by 1 base, with 11 bases between.